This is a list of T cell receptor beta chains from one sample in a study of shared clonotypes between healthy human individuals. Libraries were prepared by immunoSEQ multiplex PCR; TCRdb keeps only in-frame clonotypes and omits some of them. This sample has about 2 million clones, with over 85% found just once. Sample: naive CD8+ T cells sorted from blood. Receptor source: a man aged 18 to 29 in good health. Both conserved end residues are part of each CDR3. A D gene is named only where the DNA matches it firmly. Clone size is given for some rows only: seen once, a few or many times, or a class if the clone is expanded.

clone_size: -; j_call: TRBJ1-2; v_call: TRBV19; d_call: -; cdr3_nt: TGTGCCACCCAGGGCCACAGATCGGACGGCTACACCTTC; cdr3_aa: CATQGHRSDGYTF
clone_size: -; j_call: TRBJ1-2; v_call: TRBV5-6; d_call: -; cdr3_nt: TGTGCCAGCAGCTTGGAGGAAAACTATGGCTACACCTTC; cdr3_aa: CASSLEENYGYTF
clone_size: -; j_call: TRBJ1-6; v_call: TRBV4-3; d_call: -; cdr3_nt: TGCGCCAGCAGCCAATCTCAGGTCTATTCACCCCTCCACTTT; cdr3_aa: CASSQSQVYSPLHF
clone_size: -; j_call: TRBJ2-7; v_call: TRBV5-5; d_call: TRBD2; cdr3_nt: TGTGCCAGCAGCGGGACTAGCGGGGTCTCCTACGAGCAGTACTTC; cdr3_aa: CASSGTSGVSYEQYF
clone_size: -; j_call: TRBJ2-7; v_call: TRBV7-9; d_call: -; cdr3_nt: TGTGCCAGCAGCTTAACATCGGTGACTGAGCAGTACTTC; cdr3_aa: CASSLTSVTEQYF
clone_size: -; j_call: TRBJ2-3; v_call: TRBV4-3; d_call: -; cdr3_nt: TGCGCCAGCAGCCAAGAAAGGTCATCCCTCACAGATACGCAGTATTTT; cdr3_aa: CASSQERSSLTDTQYF
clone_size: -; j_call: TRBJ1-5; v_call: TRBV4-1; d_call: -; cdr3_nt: TGCGCCAGCAGCCAAGATTCACCAGGGGTACCTAGCAATCAGCCCCAGCATTTT; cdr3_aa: CASSQDSPGVPSNQPQHF
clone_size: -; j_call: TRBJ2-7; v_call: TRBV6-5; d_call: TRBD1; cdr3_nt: TGTGCCAGCAGTTACTCGATGGGACAGGTCTCCTACGAGCAGTACTTC; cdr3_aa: CASSYSMGQVSYEQYF
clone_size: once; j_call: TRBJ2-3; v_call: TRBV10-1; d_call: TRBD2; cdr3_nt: TGCGCCAGCAGTGAGTCAGCGGGGGGGCCTGCAGATACGCAGTATTTT; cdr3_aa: CASSESAGGPADTQYF
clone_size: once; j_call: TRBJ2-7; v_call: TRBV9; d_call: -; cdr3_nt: TGTGCCAGCAGCGTAGGGGGACACTCCTACGAGCAGTACTTC; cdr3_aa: CASSVGGHSYEQYF
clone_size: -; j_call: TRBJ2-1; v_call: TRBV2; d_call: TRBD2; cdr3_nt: TGTGCCAGCGCCTTTCCACTAGCGGGAGGCAATGAGCAGTTCTTC; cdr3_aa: CASAFPLAGGNEQFF
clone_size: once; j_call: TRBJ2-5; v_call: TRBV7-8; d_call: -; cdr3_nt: TGTGCCAGCAGCCCGCCGACAAGCCAAGAGACCCAGTACTTC; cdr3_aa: CASSPPTSQETQYF
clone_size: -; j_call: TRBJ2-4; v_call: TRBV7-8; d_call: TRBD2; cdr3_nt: TGTGCCAGCAGCTTAGGGCTAGCGGGGGGTCCGCCAGCCAAAAACATTCAGTACTTC; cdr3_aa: CASSLGLAGGPPAKNIQYF
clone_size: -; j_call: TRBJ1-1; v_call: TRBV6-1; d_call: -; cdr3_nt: TGTGCCAGCAGTGAAGCGATTCCGTCTGAAGCTTTCTTT; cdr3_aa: CASSEAIPSEAFF
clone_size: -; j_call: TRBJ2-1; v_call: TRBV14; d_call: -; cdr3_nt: TGTGCCAGCAGCCAGCTTCATTGGTCAGGGGAGCAGTTCTTC; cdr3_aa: CASSQLHWSGEQFF
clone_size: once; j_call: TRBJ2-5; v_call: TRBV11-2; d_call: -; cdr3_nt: TGTGCCAGCAGGTCCAACATGGGGCCCGAGACCCAGTACTTC; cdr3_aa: CASRSNMGPETQYF
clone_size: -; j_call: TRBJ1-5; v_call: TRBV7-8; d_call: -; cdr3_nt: TGTGCCAGCAGCTTAGAGGGGGGCGGACGTCAGCCCCAGCATTTT; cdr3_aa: CASSLEGGGRQPQHF
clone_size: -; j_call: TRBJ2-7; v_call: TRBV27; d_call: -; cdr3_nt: TGTGCCAGCAGTTTGGTAGGGTTGGACGAGCAGTACTTC; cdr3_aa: CASSLVGLDEQYF
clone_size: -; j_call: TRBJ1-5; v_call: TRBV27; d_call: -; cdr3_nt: TGTGCCAGCAGGACAGGCTCGAATCGGCAGCCCCAGCATTTT; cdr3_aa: CASRTGSNRQPQHF
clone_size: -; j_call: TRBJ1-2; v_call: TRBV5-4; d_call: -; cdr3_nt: TGTGCCAGCAGCCCCCCGGGTAACTATGGCTACACCTTC; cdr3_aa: CASSPPGNYGYTF
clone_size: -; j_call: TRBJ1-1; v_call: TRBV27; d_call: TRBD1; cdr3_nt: TGTGCCAGCAGTCCTATGGGGACAGGGGCCCTGAACACTGAAGCTTTCTTT; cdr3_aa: CASSPMGTGALNTEAFF
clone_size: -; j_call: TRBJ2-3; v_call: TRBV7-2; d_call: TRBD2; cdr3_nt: TGTGCCAGCAGCTTCACTAGCGGGAGTGCAGATACGCAGTATTTT; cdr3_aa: CASSFTSGSADTQYF
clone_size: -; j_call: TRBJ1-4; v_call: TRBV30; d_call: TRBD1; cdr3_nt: TGTGCCTGGGAGGGACAGCCGAATGAAAAACTGTTTTTT; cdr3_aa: CAWEGQPNEKLFF
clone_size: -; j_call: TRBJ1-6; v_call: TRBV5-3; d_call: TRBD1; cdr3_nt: TGTGCCAGAAGCTTGGGGACAGGCGTCGTTTATAATTCACCCCTCCACTTT; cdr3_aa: CARSLGTGVVYNSPLHF
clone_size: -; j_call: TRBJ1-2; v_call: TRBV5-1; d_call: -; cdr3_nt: TGCGCCAGCAGCTTGACCAGTGATCTTAACTATGGCTACACCTTC; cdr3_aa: CASSLTSDLNYGYTF
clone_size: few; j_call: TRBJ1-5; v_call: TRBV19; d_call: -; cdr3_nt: TGTGCCAGTAGATTGAGAGAGTACAATCAGCCCCAGCATTTT; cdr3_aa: CASRLREYNQPQHF
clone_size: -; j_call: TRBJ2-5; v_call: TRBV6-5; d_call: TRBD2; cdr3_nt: TGTGCCACGACCCGGGGAGGGGAAGAGACCCAGTACTTC; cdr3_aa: CATTRGGEETQYF
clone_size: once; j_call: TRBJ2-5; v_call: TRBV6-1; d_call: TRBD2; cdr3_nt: TGTGCCAGCAGTCCTAGCGGGATCCAAGAGACCCAGTACTTC; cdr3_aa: CASSPSGIQETQYF
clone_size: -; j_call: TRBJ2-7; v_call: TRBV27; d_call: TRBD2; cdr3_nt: TGTGCCAGCAGTCTCGGACTAGCGGGGGGCTCCTACGAGCAGTACTTC; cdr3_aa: CASSLGLAGGSYEQYF
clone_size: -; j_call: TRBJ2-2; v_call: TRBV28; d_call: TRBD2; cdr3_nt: TGTGCCAGCAGCACTCCTAGCGGGACCACCGGGGAGCTGTTTTTT; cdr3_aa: CASSTPSGTTGELFF
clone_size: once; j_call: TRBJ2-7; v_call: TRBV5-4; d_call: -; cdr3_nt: TGTGCCAGTGGACGGGCCTCCTCGGGGGAGCAGTACTTC; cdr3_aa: CASGRASSGEQYF
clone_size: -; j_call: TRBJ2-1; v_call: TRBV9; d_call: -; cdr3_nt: TGTGCCAGCAGCGGATGGGACTTTACAGAGCAGTTCTTC; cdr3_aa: CASSGWDFTEQFF
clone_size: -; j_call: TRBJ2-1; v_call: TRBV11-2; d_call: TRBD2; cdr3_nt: TGTGCCAGCAGCTTACTAGCGGGAGGGCCCAATGAGCAGTTCTTC; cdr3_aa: CASSLLAGGPNEQFF
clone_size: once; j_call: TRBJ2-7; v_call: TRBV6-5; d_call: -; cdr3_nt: TGTGCCAGCAGTTACACACAGGGAGGGTACGAGCAGTACTTC; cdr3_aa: CASSYTQGGYEQYF
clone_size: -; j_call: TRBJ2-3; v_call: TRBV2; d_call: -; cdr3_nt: TGTGCCAGCCTGGATCCAGGGAGCACAGATACGCAGTATTTT; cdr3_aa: CASLDPGSTDTQYF
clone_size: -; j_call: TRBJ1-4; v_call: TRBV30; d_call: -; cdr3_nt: TGTGCCTGGAGTCTTTCAACTAATGAAAAACTGTTTTTT; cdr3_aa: CAWSLSTNEKLFF
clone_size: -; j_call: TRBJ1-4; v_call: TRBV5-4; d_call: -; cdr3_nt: TGTGCCAGCAGCTTATGGGGGGGAGAGGGTCAAAAACTGTTTTTT; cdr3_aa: CASSLWGGEGQKLFF
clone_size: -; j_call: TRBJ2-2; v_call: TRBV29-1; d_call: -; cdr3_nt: TGCAGCGGCGACAGCTCCGACACCGGGGAGCTGTTTTTT; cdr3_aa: CSGDSSDTGELFF
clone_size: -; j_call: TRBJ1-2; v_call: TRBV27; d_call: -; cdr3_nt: TGTGCCAGCGCGAGGGTACAGGGCGGCGATGGCTACACCTTC; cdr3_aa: CASARVQGGDGYTF
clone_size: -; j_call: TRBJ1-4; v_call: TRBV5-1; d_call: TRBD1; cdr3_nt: TGCGCCAGCAGCTTGGACCCCGGGACAGGGGGGAATCAAAAACTGTTTTTT; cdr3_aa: CASSLDPGTGGNQKLFF
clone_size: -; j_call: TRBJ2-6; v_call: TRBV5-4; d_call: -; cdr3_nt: TGTGCCAGCAGCTTGTCGGGTTCTGGGGCCAACGTCCTGACTTTC; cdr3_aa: CASSLSGSGANVLTF
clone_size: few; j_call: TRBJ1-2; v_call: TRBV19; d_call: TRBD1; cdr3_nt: TGTGCCAGTAGCGTACAGGGGTCTGGCTACACCTTC; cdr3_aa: CASSVQGSGYTF
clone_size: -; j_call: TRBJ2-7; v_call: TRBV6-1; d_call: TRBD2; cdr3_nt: TGTGCCAGCAGTGATGGCGGGAGGGCCGCCGAGCAGTACTTC; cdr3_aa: CASSDGGRAAEQYF
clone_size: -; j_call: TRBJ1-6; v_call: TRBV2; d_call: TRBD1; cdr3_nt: TGTGCCAGCAGTGAATCCCGGGACAGGGTTAATTCACCCCTCCACTTT; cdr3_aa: CASSESRDRVNSPLHF
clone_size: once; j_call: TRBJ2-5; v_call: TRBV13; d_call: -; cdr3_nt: TGTGCCAGCAGCTTATGGGGGGAGGAGACCCAGTACTTC; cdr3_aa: CASSLWGEETQYF
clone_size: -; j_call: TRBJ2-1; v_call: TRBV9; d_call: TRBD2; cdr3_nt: TGTGCCAGCAGCGTAGAAAGCGGGGGCTTTAGCTCCTACAATGAGCAGTTCTTC; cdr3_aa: CASSVESGGFSSYNEQFF
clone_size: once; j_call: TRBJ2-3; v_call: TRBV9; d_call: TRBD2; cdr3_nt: TGTGCCAGCAGCGTAGAGGGACTAGCTGGGACAGATACGCAGTATTTT; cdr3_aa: CASSVEGLAGTDTQYF
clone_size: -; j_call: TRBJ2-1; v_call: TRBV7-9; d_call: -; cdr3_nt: TGTGCCAGCAGCTCAGTCCTCGGGGGACGAAATGAGCAGTTCTTC; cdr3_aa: CASSSVLGGRNEQFF
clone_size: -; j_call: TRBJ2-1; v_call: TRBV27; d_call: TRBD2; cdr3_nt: TGTGCCAGCAGTTTAGGGGGAGGGGCCAATGAGCAGTTCTTC; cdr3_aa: CASSLGGGANEQFF
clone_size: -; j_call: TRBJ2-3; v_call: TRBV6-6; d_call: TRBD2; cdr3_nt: TGTGCCAGCAGTTACGGCGGGAGTACAGATACGCAGTATTTT; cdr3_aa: CASSYGGSTDTQYF
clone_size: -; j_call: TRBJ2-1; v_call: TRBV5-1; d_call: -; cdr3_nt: TGCGCCAGCAGAGGGACGGGGAGTATCAATGAGCAGTTCTTC; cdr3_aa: CASRGTGSINEQFF
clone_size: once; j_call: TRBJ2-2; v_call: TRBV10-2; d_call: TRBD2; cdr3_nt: TGCGCCAGCAGTGAGTCGCTGGTAGCGGGACCCGGGGAGCTGTTTTTT; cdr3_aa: CASSESLVAGPGELFF
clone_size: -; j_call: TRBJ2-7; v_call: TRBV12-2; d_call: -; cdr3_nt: TGTGCAAGTCGATCTTATGCCGGGACTAGCGGGAGCAACGAGCAGTACTTC; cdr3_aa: CASRSYAGTSGSNEQYF
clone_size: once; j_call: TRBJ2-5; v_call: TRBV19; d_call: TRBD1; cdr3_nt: TGTGCCAGTAGTTGGGACAGACAAGAGACCCAGTACTTC; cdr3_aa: CASSWDRQETQYF
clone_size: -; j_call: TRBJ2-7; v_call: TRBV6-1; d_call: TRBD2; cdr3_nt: TGTGCCAGCAGTGGAACTAGCGGGAGTATTCCCTACGAGCAGTACTTC; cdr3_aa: CASSGTSGSIPYEQYF